A selection of T cell receptor beta chains follows, all from one sample in a study of T cell changes during pregnancy in multiple sclerosis. Assay used: immunoSEQ multiplex PCR; TCRdb lists only in-frame clones, some missing. Counted here are 40,000 to 55,000 clones, around 93% occurring once; the ten biggest clones make up roughly 0.49%. Material: CD4+ T cells from peripheral blood mononuclear cells, obtained in the third trimester of pregnancy. The receptors originated from a female donor with multiple sclerosis, enrolled in a pregnancy study. The CDR3 runs from the conserved cysteine through the conserved F or W. D genes are given only for firm matches. Part of the rows lack a size; the others show once, few, many or a class for expanded clones.

>TRBV28|15|few|TRBD2|TRBJ2-7
CASSIWLAGHYEQYF
TGTGCCAGCAGTATCTGGCTAGCGGGGCACTACGAGCAGTACTTC
>TRBV18|17|once|TRBD2|TRBJ2-3
CASSPTTSGQGGDTQYF
TGTGCCAGCTCACCTACTACTAGCGGCCAAGGCGGGGATACGCAGTATTTT
>TRBV30|15|-|TRBD1|TRBJ2-5
CAWTNTGGAFETQYF
TGTGCCTGGACCAATACAGGGGGCGCCTTTGAGACCCAGTACTTC
>TRBV27|17|-|TRBD2|TRBJ2-7
CASKLLTSGTTKYEQYF
TGTGCCAGCAAACTTCTTACTAGCGGGACAACGAAATACGAGCAGTACTTC
>TRBV7-8|16|-|TRBD1|TRBJ2-2
CASSDRDRGGTGELFF
TGTGCCAGCAGCGACCGAGACAGGGGGGGCACCGGGGAGCTGTTTTTT
>TRBV4-2|22|once|-|TRBJ2-1
CASSPEGFGGASGGQANNEQFF
TGTGCCAGCAGCCCCGAAGGGTTTGGGGGGGCGTCTGGCGGGCAAGCCAACAATGAGCAGTTCTTC
>TRBV28|13|once|-|TRBJ2-7
CASSLFRGGEQYF
TGTGCCAGCAGTTTATTCAGGGGAGGGGAGCAGTACTTC
>TRBV6-4|18|-|TRBD1|TRBJ2-3
CASSDPRYPGGWVDTQYF
TGTGCCAGCAGTGACCCCCGGTATCCAGGGGGCTGGGTCGATACGCAGTATTTT
>TRBV5-1|15|-|TRBD2|TRBJ2-1
CASSFSGRMDNEQFF
TGCGCCAGCAGCTTCAGCGGGAGGATGGACAATGAGCAGTTCTTC
>TRBV27|14|once|TRBD1|TRBJ2-7
CASSFRQGAYEQYF
TGTGCCAGCAGTTTTCGACAGGGGGCTTACGAGCAGTACTTC
>TRBV6-6|13|-|-|TRBJ2-7
CASSWRPSYEQYF
TGTGCCAGCAGTTGGCGGCCATCCTACGAGCAGTACTTC
>TRBV2|15|-|-|TRBJ2-7
CASSEYEQAAYEQYF
TGTGCCAGCAGTGAATACGAACAGGCAGCCTACGAGCAGTACTTC
>TRBV27|13|-|-|TRBJ1-2
CASSLTPSRGYTF
TGTGCCAGCAGTTTAACCCCCTCCCGGGGCTACACCTTC
>TRBV29-1|12|-|-|TRBJ1-1
CSVAAGNTEAFF
TGCAGCGTTGCCGCAGGGAACACTGAAGCTTTCTTT
>TRBV7-2|15|few|-|TRBJ2-1
CASTYQWTADNEQFF
TGTGCCAGCACCTACCAGTGGACAGCAGACAATGAGCAGTTCTTC
>TRBV15|15|-|TRBD1|TRBJ1-6
CATSRGVGQGGRLHF
TGTGCCACCAGCAGAGGCGTGGGACAGGGGGGACGCCTCCACTTT
>TRBV2|14|-|TRBD1|TRBJ1-4
CASRGQGGLRKLFF
TGTGCCAGCAGGGGTCAAGGGGGCCTGAGGAAACTGTTTTTT
>TRBV5-4|14|-|TRBD1|TRBJ1-6
CASRPDRAHSPLHF
TGTGCCAGCAGACCGGACAGGGCACATTCACCCCTCCACTTT
>TRBV19|15|-|TRBD1|TRBJ2-6
CASADRGSGANVLTF
TGTGCCAGTGCGGACAGGGGCTCTGGGGCCAACGTCCTGACTTTC
>TRBV15|15|-|TRBD1|TRBJ2-7
CATSRDPPGGYEQYF
TGTGCCACCAGCAGAGATCCACCAGGGGGCTACGAGCAGTACTTC
>TRBV5-4|16|-|TRBD2|TRBJ2-2
CASSPQGGRSAGELFF
TGTGCCAGCAGCCCGCAGGGAGGGAGATCCGCCGGGGAGCTGTTTTTT
>TRBV7-9|13|-|-|TRBJ2-7
CASSSPSAGEQYF
TGTGCCAGCAGCTCCCCCTCCGCAGGCGAGCAGTACTTC
>TRBV14|14|-|-|TRBJ2-1
CASSQAVAYNEQFF
TGTGCCAGCAGCCAGGCTGTGGCCTACAATGAGCAGTTCTTC
>TRBV11-2|15|-|-|TRBJ2-7
CASSFPLRRVGEQYF
TGTGCCAGCAGCTTTCCCTTAAGGCGGGTCGGCGAGCAGTACTTC
>TRBV12-5|18|once|-|TRBJ2-1
CASGLVGEVAVSYNEQFF
TGTGCTAGTGGTTTGGTGGGGGAAGTAGCGGTCTCCTACAATGAGCAGTTCTTC
>TRBV2|16|-|-|TRBJ1-1
CASCYSGGRDATEAFF
TGTGCCAGCTGTTATTCTGGGGGCAGGGACGCCACTGAAGCTTTCTTT
>TRBV29-1|12|-|-|TRBJ1-1
CSADRSNTEAFF
TGCAGCGCCGACAGATCGAACACTGAAGCTTTCTTT